This T cell receptor (beta chain) was identified during a study of T cell responses to AZD1222 COVID-19 vaccine. The CDR3 loop spans 12 amino acids. V was cut by 6 bases and J by 3 bases, with 8 bases left in between. Sequencing was performed with immunoSEQ multiplex PCR; in TCRdb, only in-frame clones are kept and a portion is missing. Among about 140,000 clones, 80% to 95% were seen once, and the ten largest hold 3.5% to 4.5%. Study-level results: Possibly, clonal diversity was underestimated; donors were largely white British and included more females. Reports indicate that nearly half of spike-specific TCRs are directed at unmutated variant regions.

Of note for this clone: Its antigen is not identified.

V gene TRBV12-3 or TRBV12-4 combines with J gene TRBJ1-2, with D tentatively TRBD1 (5 bases). Sequenced material: peripheral blood, taken on day 0 of AZD1222 vaccination. The receptor was isolated from an adult in good health. The DNA for the CDR3 is TGTGCCAGCAGCCGGGGGGACTATGGCTACACCTTC. It specifies CASSRGDYGYTF.